The present TCR beta chain was sequenced within a study of cytomegalovirus exposure and HLA in healthy donors. Study-level points and caveats: Generally TCR sequences proved uncommon, though certain public TCRs appeared in numerous donors. For cytomegalovirus status, the classifier reportedly gave diagnoses with high specificity and sensitivity. Specificity of a few CMV-associated chains for CMV antigens was verified in vitro.

Assay used: immunoSEQ multiplex PCR; TCRdb lists only in-frame clones, some missing. Of hundreds of thousands of clones listed, roughly 87% are singletons. It was the approximately 120-subject validation cohort, separate from the approximately 620-subject first cohort, to which the donors belonged. This clone has a single count. Its antigen is as yet unknown. Trimming pared 4 bases from V and 1 base from J, leaving 20 bases between. This CDR3 comprises 17 residues. The germline V gene encodes CDR1 SGHRS and CDR2 YFSETQ. The source of this sequence is a man aged 18 to 29 in good health and CMV-seropositive. The source material was PBMCs. The V and J genes are TRBV5-1 and TRBJ1-1; TRBD1 might be the D (5 bases). The CDR3 reads CASSVGRPGWENTEAFF. DNA of the CDR3: TGCGCCAGCAGCGTTGGAAGACCAGGGTGGGAGAACACTGAAGCTTTCTTT.